This entry lists 10 T cell receptor beta chains sequenced from one sample in a study of T cells in Graves' hyperthyroidism and ophthalmopathy. It was RNA transcripts that yielded the amplified TCR beta CDR3 regions. The HTBI primer set served for first-round RT-PCR of the TCR CDR3. Each CDR3 protein gets one entry after TCRdb re-called the multiplex PCR reads with MiXCR. The sample lists approximately 410,000 distinct CDR3 sequences; 14% to 15% were seen once. Material: blood. All receptors derive from a man aged 18 to 30 with Graves' ophthalmopathy.

The V gene is TRBV6-2 or TRBV6-3, the J gene TRBJ1-2, with TRBD1 matching over 7 bases. CDR1 is MNHEY and CDR2 is SVGEGT in the germline V gene. J gave up 4 bases and V 6 bases, and 5 bases lay outside the gene matches. The CDR3 runs 13 residues. CDR3 amino acids: CASSRGWGYGYTF. The CDR3 coding sequence is TGTGCCAGCAGCAGGGGGTGGGGCTATGGCTACACCTTC.

In its sample, this clonotype was seen many times. This chain joins TRBV3-1 and TRBJ1-2; 7 positions agree with TRBD1. Germline loops: CDR1 LGHDT, CDR2 YNNKEL (reference sequence). The CDR3 is made up of 13 amino acids. Trimming cost V 5 bases and J 6 bases; bases outside gene matches: 6. Here the CDR3 DNA reads TGTGCCAGCAGCTGGAGACAGGGTAATGGCTACACCTTC. The encoded protein is CASSWRQGNGYTF. Complete variable domain (other parts from reference TRBV3-1 and TRBJ1-2): DTAVSQTPKYLVTQMGNDKSIKCEQNLGHDTMYWYKQDSKKFLKIMFSYNNKELIINETVPNRFSPKSPDKAHLNLHINSLELGDSAVYFCASSWRQGNGYTFGSGTRLTVV.

The chain joins TRBV5-6 to TRBJ2-6; no definite D call. This CDR3 spans 16 amino acids. V was cut by 6 bases and J by 0 bases, with 13 bases left in between. CDR1 is SGHDT, CDR2 YYEEEE, per germline. The CDR3 protein is CASTPTGSSGANVLTF. The CDR3, as DNA: TGTGCCAGCACCCCGACGGGCAGCTCTGGGGCCAACGTCCTGACTTTC.

The CDR3 DNA reads TGTGCCAGCAGTTACCGGACAGTCAGAAATTCACCCCTCCACTTT. Protein sequence: CASSYRTVRNSPLHF. The chain couples TRBV6-5 to TRBJ1-6; TRBD1 might be the D (6 bases). The V end lost 2 bases, the J end lost 7 bases, and 12 bases lay between the germline ends. The length of the CDR3 is 15 residues. The germline V gene encodes CDR1 MNHEY and CDR2 SVGAGI.

This clonotype was detected only a few times. J is TRBJ2-7 and V is TRBV10-2, with 11 positions matching TRBD1. The CDR3 contains 15 residues. CDR1 is WSHSY and CDR2 is SAAADI in the germline V gene. Trimming removed 3 bases from V and 7 bases from J; junction bases left unmatched: 8. The CDR3 here is CASSDYGQGAWEQYF. CDR3 coding DNA: TGCGCCAGCAGTGATTACGGACAGGGGGCGTGGGAGCAGTACTTC.

At least ten counts were recorded for this clonotype. The chain combines TRBV20-1 with TRBJ2-1, with TRBD2 identical over 13 bases. Germline V gene data show CDR1 as DFQATT and CDR2 as SNEGSKA (reference sequence). The CDR3 is 15 residues long. V dropped 5 bases and J dropped 4; count of bases not matched to a gene: 5. The CDR3 coding sequence is TGCAGTGCTTTAGGACTAGCGGGGGTTTACAATGAGCAGTTCTTC. Translation: CSALGLAGVYNEQFF.

The chain links TRBV24-1 to TRBJ1-3; unclear D gene. Germline CDR1 reads KGHDR; CDR2 reads SFDVKD. The CDR3 covers 14 residues. V was clipped by 3 bases and J by 1 base, with 6 bases between them. DNA for the CDR3: TGTGCCACCAGTGATGCTCGTTCTGGAAACACCATATATTTT. Amino acid sequence: CATSDARSGNTIYF.

This clonotype was observed a few times. This chain connects TRBV18 to TRBJ2-3, with 8 bases identical to TRBD1. CDR3 size: 15 residues. Per the germline V gene, CDR1 is KGHSH and CDR2 is LQKENI. V shed 3 bases, J shed 5 bases, and the junction held 7 bases outside the gene matches. The CDR3 region is CASSPQGASKDTQYF. The DNA of the CDR3 is TGTGCCAGCTCACCCCAGGGGGCTAGTAAAGATACGCAGTATTTT.

This clonotype was seen more than once but under ten times. The CDR3 region has the DNA TGTGCCAGCAGTGACTCGGCCATGGCCGAGGAGCAGTTCTTC. Translated, it gives CASSDSAMAEEQFF. The V call is TRBV6-4, the J call TRBJ2-1, with unresolved D. V was pared by 0 bases and J by 10 bases, with 13 bases between. The CDR3 has 14 amino acids. Germline V gene lookup returns CDR1 MRHNA and CDR2 SNTAGT.

The table lists this clonotype with many counts. CDR3: CASSKVDTQYF. DNA for the CDR3: TGTGCCAGCAGTAAAGTGGATACGCAGTATTTT. V is TRBV2 and J is TRBJ2-3, with D unclear. Germline assignment: CDR1 SNHLY and CDR2 FYNNEI. This CDR3 is built from 11 residues. V shed 5 bases and J shed 6 bases, with 6 bases lying between them.